A selection of T cell receptor beta chains follows, all from one sample in a study of beta chain features in type 1 diabetes. The table came from immunoSEQ multiplex PCR; TCRdb's copy has only in-frame clones and leaves some out. The sample yields 600,000 to 700,000 clones, under 15% seen once. Specimen: naive CD4+ T cells from blood. The source is a young man with type 1 diabetes. The CDR3 runs from the conserved cysteine through the conserved F or W. The D gene is left open where the match is weak. The size of a clone is reported for some rows only, either as once, few or many, or as a class for expanded clones.

>TRBV7-9|-|TRBJ1-5|few
TGTGCCAGCAGCTTTGGACATGGGGATCAGCCCCAGCATTTT
CASSFGHGDQPQHF
>TRBV6-5|-|TRBJ1-5|few
TGTGCCAGCAGTTCTCTACAAGGGCAGCCCCAGCATTTT
CASSSLQGQPQHF
>TRBV9|-|TRBJ1-2|once
TGTGCCAGCAGCGTAGAGATGGGAAACTATGGCTACACCTTC
CASSVEMGNYGYTF
>TRBV15|-|TRBJ2-7|few
TGTGCCACCAGCAGAGATCAAGAGTACAGAAAGCAGTACTTC
CATSRDQEYRKQYF
>TRBV6-1|-|TRBJ2-4|few
TGTGCCAGCAGTGGCGGAACAGGGATCTTAGCCAAAAACATTCAGTACTTC
CASSGGTGILAKNIQYF
>TRBV7-8|-|TRBJ2-7|few
TGTGCCAGCAGCTTTGAGCGGACAGCCTACGAGCAGTACTTC
CASSFERTAYEQYF
>TRBV6-5|TRBD1|TRBJ2-3|-
TGTGCCAGCAGTTACCGACAGGGTACAGATACGCAGTATTTT
CASSYRQGTDTQYF
>TRBV6-5|-|TRBJ2-1|few
TGTGCCAGCAGTTACTTCGCCGGGTTTACCAAGGGTGAGCAGTTCTTC
CASSYFAGFTKGEQFF
>TRBV18|-|TRBJ2-1|few
TGTGCCAGCTCACGGGGGATAGACTCCTACAATGAGCAGTTCTTC
CASSRGIDSYNEQFF
>TRBV6-4|-|TRBJ2-1|-
TGTGCCAGCAGTGCTACAGGCAATGAGCAGTTCTTC
CASSATGNEQFF
>TRBV9|-|TRBJ1-6|-
TGTGCCAGCAGCGTAGGAGGGAGGATTAATTCACCCCTCCACTTT
CASSVGGRINSPLHF
>TRBV5-1|-|TRBJ2-5|-
TGCGCCAGCAGTACCGCACAGGGCGGGTTGGAGACCCAGTACTTC
CASSTAQGGLETQYF
>TRBV21-1|-|TRBJ1-2|few
TGTGCCAGCAGCAAAATTCGGATCCCGTACCCTAACTATGGCTACACCTTC
CASSKIRIPYPNYGYTF
>TRBV5-1|-|TRBJ2-1|-
TGCGCCAGCAGCTTGGGACTAGGCAATGAGCAGTTCTTC
CASSLGLGNEQFF
>TRBV30|TRBD2|TRBJ2-1|-
TGTGCCTGTTTATGGCGGGGGGTCTATGAGCAGTTCTTC
CACLWRGVYEQFF
>TRBV6-6|-|TRBJ2-7|few
TGTGCCAGCAGTCCCCAATCGACGGTAACCTACGAGCAGTACTTC
CASSPQSTVTYEQYF
>TRBV4-3|-|TRBJ2-7|few
TGCGCCAGCAGCGAAAAAGCGTCCGGGTTTAGCGAGCAGTACTTC
CASSEKASGFSEQYF
>TRBV7-9|-|TRBJ2-3|few
TGTGCCAGCAGTGGAGGGGGGACCCGAGATAATACGCAGTATTTT
CASSGGGTRDNTQYF
>TRBV10-3|-|TRBJ2-1|many
TGTGCCATCAGTGAGGGAGGAGGATCGGGTGAGCAGTTCTTC
CAISEGGGSGEQFF
>TRBV7-2|TRBD2|TRBJ2-2|-
TGTGCCAGCAGCTTAGCCCGACTAGCGGCCACCGGGGAGCTGTTTTTT
CASSLARLAATGELFF
>TRBV7-2|-|TRBJ2-1|-
TGTGCCAGCAGCTTAGTAAGGACGGCGAATGAGCAGTTCTTC
CASSLVRTANEQFF
>TRBV2|-|TRBJ1-3|few
TGTGCCAGCAGTGATACGGGTTCCGGAAACACCATATATTTT
CASSDTGSGNTIYF
>TRBV7-9|-|TRBJ2-3|-
TGTGCCAGCAGCTTAAGGCCCGGGGATACGCAGTATTTT
CASSLRPGDTQYF
>TRBV5-1|TRBD2|TRBJ2-1|few
TGCGCCAGCAGCTTGCAGCGGGGGGACGATGAGCAGTTCTTC
CASSLQRGDDEQFF
>TRBV7-2|TRBD2|TRBJ2-3|-
TGTGCCAGCAGCCGGGGGACTAGCGGGGGTAACACAGATACGCAGTATTTT
CASSRGTSGGNTDTQYF
>TRBV6-5|TRBD1|TRBJ1-5|-
TGTGCCAGCAGACAGGGGGAGGGCAATCAGCCCCAGCATTTT
CASRQGEGNQPQHF
>TRBV11-2|-|TRBJ1-1|few
TGTGCCAGCAGCTTGGTGGAAGGGGGCACTGAAGCTTTCTTT
CASSLVEGGTEAFF
>TRBV5-1|-|TRBJ2-5|-
TGCGCCAGCAGCTTGGCCGGGGTAGCGGAGACCCAGTACTTC
CASSLAGVAETQYF
>TRBV7-8|TRBD2|TRBJ2-5|-
TGTGCCAGCAGCTTAGGGAGGTCTAGCGGGGGCATGGAGACCCAGTACTTC
CASSLGRSSGGMETQYF
>TRBV19|TRBD1|TRBJ2-1|-
TGTGCCAGTAGTATAGTTCGAGGGGGACAGGGGGTTTACAATGAGCAGTTCTTC
CASSIVRGGQGVYNEQFF
>TRBV10-3|-|TRBJ2-1|-
TGTGCCATCAGTGACCGTCGACCGGTCAATGAGCAGTTCTTC
CAISDRRPVNEQFF
>TRBV6-5|-|TRBJ2-1|few
TGTGCCAGCAGTCTACGATGGAGGGGGGATGAGCAGTTCTTC
CASSLRWRGDEQFF
>TRBV5-1|-|TRBJ1-2|-
TGCGCCAGCAGCTTGGTAAAAGGGGAGAATGGCTACACCTTC
CASSLVKGENGYTF
>TRBV4-3|TRBD1|TRBJ1-2|-
TGCGCCAGCAGCCAAGGGGCAGGGGGCATCGGGTATGGCTACACCTTC
CASSQGAGGIGYGYTF
>TRBV29-1|TRBD1|TRBJ1-2|few
TGCAGCGTTGAAAGATCCGGGACAGGGTCCGAGGGCTACACCTTC
CSVERSGTGSEGYTF
>TRBV11-2|-|TRBJ2-1|few
TGTGCCAGCCGTACTCCGGGGAAAAGGGGATCCGGGAATTTCTTC
CASRTPGKRGSGNFF
>TRBV7-9|-|TRBJ1-2|few
TGTGCCAGCAGCTTAGATGGTAAACCAGGCGCTAACTATGGCTACACCTTC
CASSLDGKPGANYGYTF
>TRBV5-1|-|TRBJ1-2|-
TGCGCCAGCAGCTTTACGGCTAACTATGGCTACACCTTC
CASSFTANYGYTF
>TRBV18|TRBD1|TRBJ1-5|-
TGTGCCAGCTCACCCGTGGACAGGGGCCAGCCCCAGCATTTT
CASSPVDRGQPQHF
>TRBV30|TRBD1|TRBJ2-5|-
TGTGCCTGGAGTCCTCTGCTCCGGGACAGGGCGTCAGAGACCCAGTACTTC
CAWSPLLRDRASETQYF
>TRBV5-1|-|TRBJ1-2|-
TGCGCCAGCAGCTTGGAGGGATCTGGCTACACCTTC
CASSLEGSGYTF
>TRBV14|-|TRBJ2-7|-
TGTGCCAGCAGCCCACCGGGACCACTCTACGAGCAGTACTTC
CASSPPGPLYEQYF
>TRBV7-9|-|TRBJ2-7|few
TGTGCCAGCAGCAGGACCAGCGGGCCCTACGAGCAGTACTTC
CASSRTSGPYEQYF
>TRBV29-1|-|TRBJ2-5|-
TGCAGCGTTTATATGTGGGGTGGAGAGACCCAGTACTTC
CSVYMWGGETQYF
>TRBV6-4|TRBD1|TRBJ1-5|-
TGTGCCAGCAGCCCTGACAGGGGTCAGCCCCAGCATTTT
CASSPDRGQPQHF
>TRBV27|TRBD1|TRBJ1-2|-
TGTGCCAGCAGTCCTTCGGGACAGGGTTTCGGCTACACCTTC
CASSPSGQGFGYTF
>TRBV5-1|TRBD1|TRBJ1-5|few
TGCGCCAGCAGCTTGGGACAGGGGGGACAGCCCCAGCATTTT
CASSLGQGGQPQHF
>TRBV19|-|TRBJ2-6|few
TGTGCCAGTAGTATATGGGCCACCCCCAACGTCCTGACTTTC
CASSIWATPNVLTF
>TRBV16|-|TRBJ1-5|few
TGTGCCAGCAGCCGGGGGACCGTTAGCAATCAGCCCCAGCATTTT
CASSRGTVSNQPQHF
>TRBV29-1|-|TRBJ1-2|few
TGCAGCGTTGGGGGCGGGCCAGGGCGATATGGCTACACCTTC
CSVGGGPGRYGYTF
>TRBV11-3|-|TRBJ1-6|-
TGTGCCAGCAGCTTGACAGGCGGTAATTCACCCCTCCACTTT
CASSLTGGNSPLHF
>TRBV10-3|TRBD2|TRBJ2-3|-
TGTGCCATCAGCGCGGGGGAGAGCACAGATACGCAGTATTTT
CAISAGESTDTQYF
>TRBV9|-|TRBJ1-2|-
TGTGCCAGCAGCGTTCAGGACGGTAACTATGGCTACACCTTC
CASSVQDGNYGYTF
>TRBV25-1|TRBD1|TRBJ1-4|few
TGTGCCAGCAGGCTGACGACAGGGTATGGAGAAAAACTGTTTTTT
CASRLTTGYGEKLFF
>TRBV18|-|TRBJ2-7|few
TGTGCCAGCTCACCGGGGGATACCTACGAGCAGTACTTC
CASSPGDTYEQYF
>TRBV19|TRBD1|TRBJ2-1|-
TGTGCCACAGGGACAGGCGGAAGTGAGCAGTTCTTC
CATGTGGSEQFF
>TRBV5-1|TRBD1|TRBJ2-7|few
TGCGCCAGCAGCGTTTGGGACAGGGCCTACGAGCAGTACTTC
CASSVWDRAYEQYF
>TRBV2|-|TRBJ2-6|-
TGTGCCAGCAGTGGCCGGGCTTTTGGGGCCAACGTCCTGACTTTC
CASSGRAFGANVLTF
>TRBV20-1|-|TRBJ2-7|-
TGCAGTGCTAGAGATCGGAAGCAGTACTTC
CSARDRKQYF